This T cell receptor beta chain was obtained from a study of Ad26.COV2.S vaccination and SARS-CoV-2 variants. Across the whole study: Administration of Ad26.COV2.S was intramuscular, either once or twice 56 days apart.

Study-wide results and caveats: Estimates derived from TCR breadth and depth analyses may have underestimated total T cell responses.

TCRdb keeps only in-frame clones here, not all; method: immunoSEQ multiplex PCR. Of some 340,000 clones listed, about 86% are singletons. Comment on this clone: Its antigen is unknown.

Trimming at V came to 3 bases and at J to 6 bases, leaving 5 bases not matched to a gene. Germline V gene lookup returns CDR1 KGHDR and CDR2 SFDVKD. This CDR3 has 16 amino acids. Treatment specified: around 19 received Ad26.COV2.S at low or high dose, single or two shots; roughly five received placebo; per-sample allocation not given. All samples were drawn on day 63, counting from the first vaccine or placebo injection. An Ad26 vector expressing Wuhan-strain SARS-CoV-2 spike constituted the vaccine. The source is a person between 18 and 65 years old who received the Ad26.COV2.S COVID-19 vaccine or a placebo. Specimen: peripheral blood, collected in a trial of Ad26.COV2.S vaccine versus placebo. The chain combines TRBV24-1 with TRBJ2-3; 13 nucleotides align to TRBD2. Here the CDR3 reads CATSDPGLAGDDTQYF. The CDR3 nucleotides are TGTGCCACCAGTGATCCCGGACTAGCGGGGGACGATACGCAGTATTTT.